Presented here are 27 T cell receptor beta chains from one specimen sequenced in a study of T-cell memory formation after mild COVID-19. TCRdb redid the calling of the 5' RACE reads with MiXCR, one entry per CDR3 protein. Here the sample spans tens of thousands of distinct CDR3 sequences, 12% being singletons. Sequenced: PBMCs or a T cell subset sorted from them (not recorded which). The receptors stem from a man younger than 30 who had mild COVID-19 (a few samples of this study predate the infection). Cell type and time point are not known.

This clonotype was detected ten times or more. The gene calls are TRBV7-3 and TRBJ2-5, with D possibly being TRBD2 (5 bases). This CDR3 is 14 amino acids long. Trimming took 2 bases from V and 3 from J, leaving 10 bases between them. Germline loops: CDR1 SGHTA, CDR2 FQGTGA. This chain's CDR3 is CASSLDRGKETQYF. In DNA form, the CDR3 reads TGTGCCAGCAGCTTAGATCGGGGTAAAGAGACCCAGTACTTC.

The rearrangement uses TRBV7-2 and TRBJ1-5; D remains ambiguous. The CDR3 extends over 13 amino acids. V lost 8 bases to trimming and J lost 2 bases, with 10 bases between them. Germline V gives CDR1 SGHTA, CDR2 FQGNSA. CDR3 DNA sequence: TGTGCCAGCGGGGTACGAGGCAATCAGCCCCAGCATTTT. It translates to CASGVRGNQPQHF. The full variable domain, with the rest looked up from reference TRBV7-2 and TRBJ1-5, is GAGVSQSPSNKVTEKGKDVELRCDPISGHTALYWYRQSLGQGLEFLIYFQGNSAPDKSGLPSDRFSAERTGGSVSTLTIQRTQQEDSAVYLCASGVRGNQPQHFGDGTRLSIL.

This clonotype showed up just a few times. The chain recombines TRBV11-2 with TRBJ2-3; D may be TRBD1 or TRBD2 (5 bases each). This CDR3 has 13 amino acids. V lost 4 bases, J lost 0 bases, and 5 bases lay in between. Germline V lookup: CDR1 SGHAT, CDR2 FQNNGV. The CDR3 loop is CASSWDSTDTQYF. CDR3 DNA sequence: TGTGCCAGCAGCTGGGACAGCACAGATACGCAGTATTTT.

The DNA for the CDR3 is TGCAGTGCTAGAGATACACAGGGGTTTGACTCACCCCTCCACTTT. Translation gives CSARDTQGFDSPLHF. The rearrangement joins TRBV20-1 to TRBJ1-6, with 7 nucleotides matching TRBD1. The CDR3 runs 15 residues. Germline CDR1 and CDR2: DFQATT and SNEGSKA (reference sequence). V shed 0 bases and J 10 bases; nucleotides not matched to a gene: 9.

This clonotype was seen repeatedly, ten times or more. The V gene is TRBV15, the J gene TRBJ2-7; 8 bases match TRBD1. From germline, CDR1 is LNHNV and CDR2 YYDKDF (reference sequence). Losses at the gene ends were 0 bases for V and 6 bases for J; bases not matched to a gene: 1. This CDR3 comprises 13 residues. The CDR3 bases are TGTGCCACCAGCAGAGACAGGGGGCGCGAGCAGTACTTC. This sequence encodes CATSRDRGREQYF.

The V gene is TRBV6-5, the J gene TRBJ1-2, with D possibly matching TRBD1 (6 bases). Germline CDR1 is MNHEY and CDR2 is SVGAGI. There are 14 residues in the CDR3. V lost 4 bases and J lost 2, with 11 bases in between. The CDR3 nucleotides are TGTGCCAGCAGTTCTCAGGGGACAAACTATGGCTACACCTTC. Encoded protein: CASSSQGTNYGYTF.

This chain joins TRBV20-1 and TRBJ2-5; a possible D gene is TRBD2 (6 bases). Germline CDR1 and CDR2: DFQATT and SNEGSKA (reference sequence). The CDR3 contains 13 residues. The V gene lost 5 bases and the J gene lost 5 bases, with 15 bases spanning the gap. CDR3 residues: CSAPRAGYETQYF. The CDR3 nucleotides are TGCAGTGCTCCGAGGGCGGGGTACGAGACCCAGTACTTC.

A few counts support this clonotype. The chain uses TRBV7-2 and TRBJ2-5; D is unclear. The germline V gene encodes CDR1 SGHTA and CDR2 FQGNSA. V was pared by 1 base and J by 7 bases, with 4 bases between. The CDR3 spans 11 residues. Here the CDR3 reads CASSLELTQYF. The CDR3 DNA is TGTGCCAGCAGCTTAGAATTGACCCAGTACTTC.

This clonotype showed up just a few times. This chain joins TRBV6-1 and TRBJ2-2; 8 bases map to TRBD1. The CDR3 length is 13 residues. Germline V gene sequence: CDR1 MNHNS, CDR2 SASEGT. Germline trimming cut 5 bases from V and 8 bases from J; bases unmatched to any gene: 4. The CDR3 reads CASSRTGQGELFF. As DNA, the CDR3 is TGTGCCAGCAGTCGGACAGGGCAAGGGGAGCTGTTTTTT.

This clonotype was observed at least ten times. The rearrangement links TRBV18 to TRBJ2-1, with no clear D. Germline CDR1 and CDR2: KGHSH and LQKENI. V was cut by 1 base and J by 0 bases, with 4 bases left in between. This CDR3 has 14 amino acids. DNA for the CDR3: TGTGCCAGCTCACCACAGGCCTCCTACAATGAGCAGTTCTTC. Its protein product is CASSPQASYNEQFF.

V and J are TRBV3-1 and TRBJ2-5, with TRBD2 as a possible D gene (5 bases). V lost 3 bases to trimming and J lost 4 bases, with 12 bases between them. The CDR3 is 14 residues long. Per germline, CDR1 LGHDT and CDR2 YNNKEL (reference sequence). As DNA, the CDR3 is TGTGCCAGCAGCCAGCCCCGGGAAGGAGAGACCCAGTACTTC. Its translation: CASSQPREGETQYF.

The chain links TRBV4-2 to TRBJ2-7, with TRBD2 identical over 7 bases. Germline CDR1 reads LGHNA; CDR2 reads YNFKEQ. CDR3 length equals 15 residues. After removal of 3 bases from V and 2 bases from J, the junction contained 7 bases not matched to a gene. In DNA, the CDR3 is TGTGCCAGCAGCCACGGGAGGACTGGGACCTACGAGCAGTACTTC. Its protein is CASSHGRTGTYEQYF.

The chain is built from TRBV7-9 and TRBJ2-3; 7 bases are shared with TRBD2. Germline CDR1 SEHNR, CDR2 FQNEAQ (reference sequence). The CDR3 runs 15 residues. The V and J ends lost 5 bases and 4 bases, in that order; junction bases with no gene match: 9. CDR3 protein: CASSPLGGGADTQYF. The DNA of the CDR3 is TGTGCCAGCAGCCCCCTGGGGGGGGGGGCAGATACGCAGTATTTT.

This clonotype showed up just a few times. CDR3 sequence (DNA): TGTGCCAGCAGTCCCTTGGGCACTGAAGCTTTCTTT. It is translated as CASSPLGTEAFF. V is TRBV12-3 or TRBV12-4 and J is TRBJ1-1; D remains unclear. Trimming stripped 5 bases from V and 4 bases from J, with 8 bases between. The CDR3 contains 12 residues.

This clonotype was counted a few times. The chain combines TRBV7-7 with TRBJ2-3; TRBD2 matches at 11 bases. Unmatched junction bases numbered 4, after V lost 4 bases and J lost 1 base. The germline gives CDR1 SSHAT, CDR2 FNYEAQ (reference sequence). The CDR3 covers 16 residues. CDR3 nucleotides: TGTGCCAGCAGCTCTAGCGGGGGGCCGGGCACAGATACGCAGTATTTT. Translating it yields CASSSSGGPGTDTQYF.

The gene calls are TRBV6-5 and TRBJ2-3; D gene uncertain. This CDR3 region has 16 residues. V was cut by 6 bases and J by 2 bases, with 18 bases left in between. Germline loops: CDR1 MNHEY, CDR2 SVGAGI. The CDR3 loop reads CASSLTSGLLTDTQYF. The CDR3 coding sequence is TGTGCCAGCAGCCTAACCTCAGGTCTTCTCACAGATACGCAGTATTTT.

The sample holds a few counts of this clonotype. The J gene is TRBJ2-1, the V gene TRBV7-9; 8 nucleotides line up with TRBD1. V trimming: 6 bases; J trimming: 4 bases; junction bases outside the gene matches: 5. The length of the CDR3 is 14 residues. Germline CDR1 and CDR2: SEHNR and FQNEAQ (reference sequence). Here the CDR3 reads CASRGTGEYNEQFF. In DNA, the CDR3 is TGTGCCAGCAGGGGGACAGGAGAGTACAATGAGCAGTTCTTC.

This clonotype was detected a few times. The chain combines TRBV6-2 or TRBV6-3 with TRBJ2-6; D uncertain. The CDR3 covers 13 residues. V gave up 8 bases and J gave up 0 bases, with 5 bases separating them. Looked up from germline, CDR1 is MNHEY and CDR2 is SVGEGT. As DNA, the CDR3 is TGTGCCAGCGCGACCTCTGGGGCCAACGTCCTGACTTTC. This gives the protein CASATSGANVLTF.

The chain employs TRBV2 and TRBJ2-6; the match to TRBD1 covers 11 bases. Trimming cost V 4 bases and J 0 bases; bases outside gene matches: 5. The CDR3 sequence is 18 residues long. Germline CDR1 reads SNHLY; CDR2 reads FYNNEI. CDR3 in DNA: TGTGCCAGCAGTGGGGACAGGGGGACTACCTCTGGGGCCAACGTCCTGACTTTC. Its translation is CASSGDRGTTSGANVLTF.

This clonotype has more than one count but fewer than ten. This CDR3 reads CASSYIRGLRNQPQHF. As DNA, the CDR3 is TGTGCCAGCAGTTACATCCGGGGTCTACGCAATCAGCCCCAGCATTTT. The chain has TRBV6-6 and TRBJ1-5; D gene ambiguous. The ends were cut back, 2 bases at V and 2 bases at J, with 13 bases in the middle. CDR1 is MNHNY, CDR2 SVGAGI, per germline (reference sequence). The CDR3 loop spans 16 amino acids.

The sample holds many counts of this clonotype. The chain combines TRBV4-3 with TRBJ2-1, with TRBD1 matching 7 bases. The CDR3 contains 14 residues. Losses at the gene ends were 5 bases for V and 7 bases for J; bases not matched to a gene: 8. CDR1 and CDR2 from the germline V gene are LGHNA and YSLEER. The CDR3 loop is CASSVQGRGNEQFF. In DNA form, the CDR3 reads TGCGCCAGCAGCGTACAGGGGCGCGGGAATGAGCAGTTCTTC.

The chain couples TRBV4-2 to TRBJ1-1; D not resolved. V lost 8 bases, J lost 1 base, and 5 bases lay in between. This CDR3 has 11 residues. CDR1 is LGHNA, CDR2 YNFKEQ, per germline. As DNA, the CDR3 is TGTGCCAGCCAAGAGAACACTGAAGCTTTCTTT. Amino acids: CASQENTEAFF.

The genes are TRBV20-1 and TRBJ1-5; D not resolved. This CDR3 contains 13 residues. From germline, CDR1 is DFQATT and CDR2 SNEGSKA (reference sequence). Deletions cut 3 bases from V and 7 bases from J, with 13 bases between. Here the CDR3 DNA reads TGCAGTGCTAGCCATAGCCCTAAGCAGCCCCAGCATTTT. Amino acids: CSASHSPKQPQHF.

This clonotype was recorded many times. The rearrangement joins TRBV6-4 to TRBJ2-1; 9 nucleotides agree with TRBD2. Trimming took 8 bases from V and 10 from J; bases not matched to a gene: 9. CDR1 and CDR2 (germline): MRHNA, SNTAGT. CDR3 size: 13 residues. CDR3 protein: CASSETTSGEQFF. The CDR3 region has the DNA TGTGCCAGCTCAGAAACAACTAGCGGGGAGCAGTTCTTC.

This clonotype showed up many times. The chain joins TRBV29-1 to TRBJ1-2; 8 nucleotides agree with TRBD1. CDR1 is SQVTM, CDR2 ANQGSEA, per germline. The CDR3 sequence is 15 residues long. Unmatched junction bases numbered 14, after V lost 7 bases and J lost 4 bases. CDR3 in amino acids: CSAGRGPLGTYGYTF. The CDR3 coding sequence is TGCAGCGCGGGCAGGGGGCCGCTGGGGACCTATGGCTACACCTTC.

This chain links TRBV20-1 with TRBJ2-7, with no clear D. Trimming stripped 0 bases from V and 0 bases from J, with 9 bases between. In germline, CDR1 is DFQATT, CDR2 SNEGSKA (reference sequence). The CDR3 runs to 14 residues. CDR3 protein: CSARDRISSYEQYV. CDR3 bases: TGCAGTGCTAGAGATCGGATTAGCTCCTACGAGCAGTACGTC.

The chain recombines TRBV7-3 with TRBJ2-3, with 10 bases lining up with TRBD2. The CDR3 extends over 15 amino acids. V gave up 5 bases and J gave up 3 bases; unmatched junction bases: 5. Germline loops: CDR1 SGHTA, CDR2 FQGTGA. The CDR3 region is CASSPGTSETDTQYF. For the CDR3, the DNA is TGTGCCAGCAGCCCCGGGACTAGCGAAACAGATACGCAGTATTTT.